Reported below is one TCR beta chain. Its antigen is undetermined. These data come from a study of shared clonotypes between healthy human individuals. The CDR3 has 14 amino acids. With 5 bases clipped from V and 3 bases from J, the junction kept 6 bases outside the gene matches. From germline, CDR1 is MDHEN and CDR2 SYDVKM. General observations from the study: Represented diversity (both genetic and exposure-history) was limited by the small number of donors.

Each unsorted sample relied on about 94 million PBMCs as its source of genomic DNA. It was at deep level that the assay was run. Unsorted PBMC samples were amplified in replicate PCRs containing roughly 300 ng DNA, roughly 30,000 T cell genomes. Some clones are missing from TCRdb's copy, which holds only in-frame ones; the method was immunoSEQ multiplex PCR. The repertoire includes about 490,000 clones, less than 80% of them detected once, and roughly 13% sits in the top ten. The TCR sequence derives from a woman between 35 and 50 years old in good health. Some clones in this sample may be carry-over from other donors' samples. The chain has TRBV28 and TRBJ1-2; 7 positions agree with TRBD1. Input material: PBMCs. The CDR3 DNA follows: TGTGCCAGCAGTAGAGGGGGCGACTACTATGGCTACACCTTC. Translation: CASSRGGDYYGYTF.